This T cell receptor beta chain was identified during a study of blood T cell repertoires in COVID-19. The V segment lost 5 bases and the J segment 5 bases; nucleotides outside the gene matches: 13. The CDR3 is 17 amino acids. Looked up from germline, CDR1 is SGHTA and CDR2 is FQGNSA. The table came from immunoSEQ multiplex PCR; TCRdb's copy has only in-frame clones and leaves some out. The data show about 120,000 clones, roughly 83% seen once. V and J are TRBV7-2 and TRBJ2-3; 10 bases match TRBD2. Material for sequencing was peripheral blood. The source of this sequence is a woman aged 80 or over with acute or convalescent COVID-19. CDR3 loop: CASSLFLAGEGGDTQYF. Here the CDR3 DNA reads TGTGCCAGCAGCCTTTTTCTAGCGGGAGAAGGTGGAGATACGCAGTATTTT.